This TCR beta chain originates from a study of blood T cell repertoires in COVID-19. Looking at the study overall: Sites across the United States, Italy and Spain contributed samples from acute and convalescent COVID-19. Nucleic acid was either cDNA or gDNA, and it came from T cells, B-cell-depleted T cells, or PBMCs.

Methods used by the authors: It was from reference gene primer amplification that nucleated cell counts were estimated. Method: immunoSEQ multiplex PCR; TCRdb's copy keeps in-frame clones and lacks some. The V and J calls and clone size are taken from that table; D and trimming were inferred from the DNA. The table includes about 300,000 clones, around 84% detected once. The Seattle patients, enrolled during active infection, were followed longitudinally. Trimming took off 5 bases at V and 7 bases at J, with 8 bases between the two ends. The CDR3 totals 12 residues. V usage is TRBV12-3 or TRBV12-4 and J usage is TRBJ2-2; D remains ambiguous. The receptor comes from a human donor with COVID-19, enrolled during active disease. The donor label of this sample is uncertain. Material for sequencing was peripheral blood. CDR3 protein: CASSHTIGELFF. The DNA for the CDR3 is TGTGCCAGCAGTCATACAATCGGGGAGCTGTTTTTT.